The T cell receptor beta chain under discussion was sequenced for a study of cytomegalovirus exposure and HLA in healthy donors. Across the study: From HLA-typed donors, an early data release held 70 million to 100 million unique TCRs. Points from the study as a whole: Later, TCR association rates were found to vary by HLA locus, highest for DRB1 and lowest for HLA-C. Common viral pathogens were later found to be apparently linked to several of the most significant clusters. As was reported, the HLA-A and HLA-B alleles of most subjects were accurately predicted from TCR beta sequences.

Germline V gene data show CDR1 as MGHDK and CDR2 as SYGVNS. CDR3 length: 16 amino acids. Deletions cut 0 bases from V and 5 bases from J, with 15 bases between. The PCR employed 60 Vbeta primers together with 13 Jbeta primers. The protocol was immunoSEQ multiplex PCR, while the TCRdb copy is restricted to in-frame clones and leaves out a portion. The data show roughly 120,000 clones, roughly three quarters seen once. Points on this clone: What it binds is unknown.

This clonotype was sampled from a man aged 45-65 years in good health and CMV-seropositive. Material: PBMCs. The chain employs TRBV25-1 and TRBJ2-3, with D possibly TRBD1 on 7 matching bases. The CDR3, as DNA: TGTGCCAGCAGTGAATATTTAGGGCAGGGGGGAGATACGCAGTATTTT. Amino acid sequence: CASSEYLGQGGDTQYF.